Listed here are 17 T cell receptor beta chains from one sample, sequenced in a study of blood T cell repertoires in COVID-19. Measured with immunoSEQ multiplex PCR; TCRdb has only the in-frame clones, and not every one. The profile covers 150,000 to 200,000 clones, with about 86% appearing a single time and almost 1% taken by the ten largest. The sequencing input was peripheral blood. These receptors were obtained from a man aged 18 to 29 with acute or convalescent COVID-19.

Written as DNA, the CDR3 is TGTGCCAGCAGACAGGGGGTTCGAGGCTACACCTTC. Residues: CASRQGVRGYTF. The chain combines TRBV28 with TRBJ1-2, with 8 positions matching TRBD1. V lost 6 bases to trimming and J lost 8 bases; unmatched junction nucleotides: 5. The CDR3 runs to 12 residues. Looked up from germline, CDR1 is MDHEN and CDR2 is SYDVKM.

This clone was seen a single time. The CDR3, as DNA: TGTGCCACAGGGGACGCAGGGGAATATACTGAAGCTTTCTTT. It is translated as CATGDAGEYTEAFF. This chain joins TRBV10-3 and TRBJ1-1; TRBD1 might be the D (6 bases). Trimming pared 10 bases from V and 5 bases from J, leaving 20 bases between. CDR1 is ENHRY and CDR2 is SYGVKD in the germline V gene. The CDR3 consists of 14 residues.

The chain uses TRBV3-1 (or the pseudogene TRBV3-2) and TRBJ1-1; possibly TRBD1 for D (6 bases). Germline V gene data show CDR1 as LGHDT and CDR2 as YNNKEL (reference sequence). The CDR3 loop spans 16 amino acids. The V and J ends lost 2 bases and 8 bases respectively, with 21 bases between them. CDR3 DNA sequence: TGTGCCAGCAGCCAACAGAGGGACACCTGGGGGATAGAAGCTTTCTTT. It codes for CASSQQRDTWGIEAFF.

The V call is TRBV18, the J call TRBJ1-1, with D perhaps matching TRBD1 (6 bases). The CDR3 has 15 residues. V was shortened by 3 bases and J by 1 base, with 12 bases between the two germline ends. CDR1 is KGHSH and CDR2 is LQKENI in the germline V gene. Here the CDR3 reads CASSPLGGSNTEAFF. DNA of the CDR3: TGTGCCAGCTCACCTCTAGGGGGTTCGAACACTGAAGCTTTCTTT.

The genes are TRBV4-1 and TRBJ1-5, with a tentative D call TRBD1 (6 bases). Germline CDR1 is MGHRA and CDR2 is YSYEKL. Deletions cut 0 bases from V and 1 base from J, with 10 bases between. This CDR3 region has 16 residues. CDR3: CASSQETGTSNQPQHF. CDR3 sequence (DNA): TGCGCCAGCAGCCAAGAAACGGGGACAAGCAATCAGCCCCAGCATTTT.

V and J are TRBV7-9 and TRBJ2-5; D is undetermined. The CDR3 loop spans 14 amino acids. Trimming removed 1 base at V and 1 base at J, with 7 bases between. CDR1 and CDR2 (germline): SEHNR, FQNEAQ (reference sequence). CDR3 coding DNA: TGTGCCAGCAGCTTAGGCGGTACCCAAGAGACCCAGTACTTC. Encoded protein: CASSLGGTQETQYF.

The J gene is TRBJ1-1, the V gene TRBV19; D uncertain. Germline V CDR1 and CDR2: LNHDA, SQIVND (reference sequence). Deletions cut 1 base from V and 3 bases from J, with 12 bases between. The CDR3 totals 15 residues. This chain's CDR3 is CASSIVQVPYTEAFF. As DNA, the CDR3 is TGTGCCAGTAGTATAGTTCAGGTCCCGTACACTGAAGCTTTCTTT.

This rearrangement joins TRBV28 to TRBJ1-4; TRBD1 agrees at 8 bases. Germline V gene sequence: CDR1 MDHEN, CDR2 SYDVKM. This CDR3 is 14 amino acids long. V was clipped by 5 bases and J by 8 bases; unmatched bases: 7. The CDR3 DNA follows: TGTGCCAGCAGTCCCGGACAGGGATGGGAAAAACTGTTTTTT. This translates into CASSPGQGWEKLFF.

V gene TRBV7-9 combines with J gene TRBJ1-2, with a weak D call TRBD1 (5 bases). Between the trimmed V and J ends, which lost 2 bases and 3 bases, there was a span of 16 bases. There are 16 residues in the CDR3. Germline CDR1 is SEHNR and CDR2 is FQNEAQ (reference sequence). CDR3 amino acids: CASSLLGLGGYYGYTF. CDR3 DNA sequence: TGTGCCAGCAGCTTATTGGGTCTCGGGGGGTACTATGGCTACACCTTC.

The CDR3 loop reads CASSRLPQQGTELFF. In DNA form, the CDR3 reads TGTGCCAGCAGTCGACTCCCCCAACAGGGGACGGAACTGTTTTTT. The chain carries TRBV6-5 and TRBJ1-4; 7 bases are shared with TRBD1. The J segment lost 12 bases and the V segment lost 5 bases, leaving 15 bases of the junction unmatched. This CDR3 comprises 15 residues. Germline assignment: CDR1 MNHEY and CDR2 SVGAGI.

This rearrangement joins TRBV2 to TRBJ1-1, with 9 positions matching TRBD1. This CDR3 contains 15 residues. The V and J ends lost 6 bases and 1 base, in that order; junction bases with no gene match: 6. The germline gives CDR1 SNHLY, CDR2 FYNNEI. CDR3 residues: CASRDRGRGNTEAFF. Here the CDR3 DNA reads TGTGCCAGCAGGGACAGGGGAAGAGGGAACACTGAAGCTTTCTTT.

The chain has TRBV5-4 and TRBJ1-2; 12 positions match TRBD1. The CDR3 extends over 17 amino acids. The V and J ends lost 4 bases and 2 bases, in that order; junction bases with no gene match: 9. From germline, CDR1 is SGHNT and CDR2 YYREEE (reference sequence). CDR3 region: CASSPGTGGAGNYGYTF. As DNA, the CDR3 is TGTGCCAGCAGCCCTGGGACAGGGGGCGCCGGGAACTATGGCTACACCTTC.

The chain uses TRBV19 and TRBJ1-2, with D possibly matching TRBD1 (5 bases). CDR3 length equals 12 residues. The V gene lost 4 bases and the J gene lost 8 bases, with 11 bases spanning the gap. Germline-derived CDR1 and CDR2 are LNHDA and SQIVND (reference sequence). The CDR3: CASSTQGWGYTF. In nucleotides, the CDR3 is TGTGCCAGTAGTACGCAGGGCTGGGGCTACACCTTC. The variable domain in full, with the rest retrieved from reference TRBV19 and TRBJ1-2, is DGGITQSPKYLFRKEGQNVTLSCEQNLNHDAMYWYRQDPGQGLRLIYYSQIVNDFQKGDIAEGYSVSREKKESFPLTVTSAQKNPTAFYLCASSTQGWGYTFGSGTRLTVV.

The chain combines TRBV4-1 with TRBJ1-1; D is perhaps TRBD1 (5 bases). Germline V CDR1 and CDR2: MGHRA, YSYEKL. The CDR3 has 16 amino acids. V was shortened by 2 bases and J by 0 bases, with 13 bases between the two germline ends. CDR3 DNA: TGCGCCAGCAGCCAATATGCGGGACTCATGAACACTGAAGCTTTCTTT. Encoded protein: CASSQYAGLMNTEAFF.

The chain's CDR3 is CASRQGLNTEAFF. CDR3 DNA sequence: TGCGCCAGCAGACAGGGGTTGAACACTGAAGCTTTCTTT. The rearrangement links TRBV10-1 to TRBJ1-1; the match to TRBD1 covers 7 bases. Trimming at V came to 6 bases and at J to 0 bases, leaving 1 base not matched to a gene. The CDR3 length is 13 residues. Per germline, CDR1 WNHNN and CDR2 SYGVQD (reference sequence).

V is TRBV19 and J is TRBJ2-3; weak D call: TRBD1 (5 bases). CDR3 length: 14 residues. CDR1 is LNHDA and CDR2 is SQIVND in the germline V gene (reference sequence). V lost 1 base, J lost 5 bases, and 10 bases lay in between. The CDR3 protein is CASSIGQGKDTQYF. In DNA form, the CDR3 reads TGTGCCAGTAGTATAGGGCAGGGTAAAGATACGCAGTATTTT.

The V call is TRBV5-8, the J call TRBJ2-7, with 7 bases fitting TRBD1. Germline-derived CDR1 and CDR2 are SGHTS and YDEGEE. The CDR3 is 14 amino acids. The trim removed 0 bases at V and 2 bases at J, leaving 2 bases unmatched. The CDR3 loop is CASSLDGQAYEQYF. As DNA, the CDR3 is TGTGCCAGCAGCTTGGATGGACAGGCCTACGAGCAGTACTTC.